Given below is one T cell receptor (beta chain) in context. The antigen remains undetermined. With a J-beta primer mix and a sample-barcoded 5' primer, a second PCR ran about 6 to 11 cycles. The template-switch adaptor was a 5' adaptor with 12 random nucleotides. It tagged each cDNA molecule. TCRdb passed the 5' RACE reads through MiXCR, listing each CDR3 protein once. Of about 1 million distinct CDR3 sequences listed, less than 50% were seen once; the top ten hold approximately 20%. CDR1 and CDR2 (germline): LGHDT, YNNKEL (reference sequence). This CDR3 is built from 19 residues. V gave up 0 bases and J gave up 2 bases; unmatched junction bases: 9. This sample is drawn from a study of blood T cells in healthy people across ages. Study-wide points: Estimates drawn from one million T cells were deemed to understate diversity. More naive CD4+ cells and higher diversity marked long-lived donors relative to aged donors.

Donors were systemically healthy Caucasian individuals from Russia aged about 6 to 90 years. Sequenced: blood. The V gene is TRBV3-1, the J gene TRBJ2-3; 12 bases fit TRBD2. The origin of this receptor is a woman aged 55-75 years in good health. DNA for the CDR3: TGTGCCAGCAGCCAAGATTCGTTGTCTAGCGGGAGGGCCACAGATACGCAGTATTTT. Amino acids: CASSQDSLSSGRATDTQYF.